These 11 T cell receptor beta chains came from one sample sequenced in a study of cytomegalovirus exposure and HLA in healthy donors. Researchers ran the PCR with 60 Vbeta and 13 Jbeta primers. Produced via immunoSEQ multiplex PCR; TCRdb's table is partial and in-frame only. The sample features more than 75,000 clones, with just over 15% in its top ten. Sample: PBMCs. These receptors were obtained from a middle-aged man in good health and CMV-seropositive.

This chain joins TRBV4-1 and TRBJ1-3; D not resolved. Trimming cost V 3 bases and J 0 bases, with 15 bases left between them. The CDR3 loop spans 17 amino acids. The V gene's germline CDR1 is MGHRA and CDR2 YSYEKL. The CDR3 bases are TGCGCCAGCAGCCACGAAATAGGCAGGATCTCTGGAAACACCATATATTTT. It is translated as CASSHEIGRISGNTIYF.

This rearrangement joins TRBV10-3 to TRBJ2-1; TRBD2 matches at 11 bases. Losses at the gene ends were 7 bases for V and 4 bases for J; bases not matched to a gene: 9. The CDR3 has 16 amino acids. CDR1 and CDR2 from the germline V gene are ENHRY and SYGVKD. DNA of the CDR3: TGTGCCATCACCCCGGGGACTAGCGGAGGATACAATGAGCAGTTCTTC. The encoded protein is CAITPGTSGGYNEQFF.

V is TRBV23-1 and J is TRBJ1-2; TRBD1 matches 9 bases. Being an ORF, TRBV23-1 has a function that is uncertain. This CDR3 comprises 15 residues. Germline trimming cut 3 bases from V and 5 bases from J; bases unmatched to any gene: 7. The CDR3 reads CASSQLQGADYGYTF. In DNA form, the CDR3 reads TGCGCCAGCAGTCAGCTACAGGGGGCGGATTATGGCTACACCTTC.

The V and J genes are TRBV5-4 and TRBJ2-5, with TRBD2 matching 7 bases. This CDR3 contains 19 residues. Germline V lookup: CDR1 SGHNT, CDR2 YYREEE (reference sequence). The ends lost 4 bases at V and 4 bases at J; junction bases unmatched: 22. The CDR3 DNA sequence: TGTGCCAGCAGCGCCCCAAGTGGGGCGGGAGAAGATAGTGGAGAGACCCAGTACTTC. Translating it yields CASSAPSGAGEDSGETQYF.

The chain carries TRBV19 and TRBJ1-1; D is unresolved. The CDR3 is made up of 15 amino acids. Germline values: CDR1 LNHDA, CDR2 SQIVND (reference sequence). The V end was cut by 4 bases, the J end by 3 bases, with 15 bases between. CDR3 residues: CASSTLTGWDTEAFF. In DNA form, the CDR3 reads TGTGCCAGTAGTACCCTGACGGGGTGGGACACTGAAGCTTTCTTT.

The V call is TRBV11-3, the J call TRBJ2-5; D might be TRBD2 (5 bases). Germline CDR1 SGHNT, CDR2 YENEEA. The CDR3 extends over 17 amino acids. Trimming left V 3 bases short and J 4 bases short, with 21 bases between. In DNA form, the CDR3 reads TGTGCCAGCAGCTTTCAACCCGCCGGGATCGGAGGAGAGACCCAGTACTTC. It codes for CASSFQPAGIGGETQYF.

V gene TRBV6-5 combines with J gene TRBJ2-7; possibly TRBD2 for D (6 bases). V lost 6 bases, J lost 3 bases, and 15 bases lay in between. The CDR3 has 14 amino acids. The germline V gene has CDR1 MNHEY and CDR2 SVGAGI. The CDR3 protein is CASRASWRDYEQYF. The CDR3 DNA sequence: TGTGCCAGCAGGGCCTCATGGCGGGACTACGAGCAGTACTTC.

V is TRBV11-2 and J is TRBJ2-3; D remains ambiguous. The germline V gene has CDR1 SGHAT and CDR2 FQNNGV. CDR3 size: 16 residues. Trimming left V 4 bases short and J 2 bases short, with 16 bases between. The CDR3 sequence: CASSSASRGVTDTQYF. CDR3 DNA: TGTGCCAGCAGCTCTGCTTCTCGCGGAGTCACAGATACGCAGTATTTT.

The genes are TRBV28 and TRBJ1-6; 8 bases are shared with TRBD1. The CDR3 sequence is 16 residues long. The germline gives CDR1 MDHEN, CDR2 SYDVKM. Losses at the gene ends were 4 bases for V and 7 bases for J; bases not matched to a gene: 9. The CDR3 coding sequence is TGTGCCAGCAGTTACGCCCTGGGACAGGAAAATTCACCCCTCCACTTT. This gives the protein CASSYALGQENSPLHF.

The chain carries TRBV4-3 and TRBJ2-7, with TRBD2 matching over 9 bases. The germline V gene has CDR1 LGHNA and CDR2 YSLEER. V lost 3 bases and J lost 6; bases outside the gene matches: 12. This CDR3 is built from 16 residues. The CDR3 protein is CASSQAIAGVLSEQYF. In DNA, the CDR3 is TGCGCCAGCAGCCAGGCGATAGCGGGAGTCCTCTCCGAGCAGTACTTC.

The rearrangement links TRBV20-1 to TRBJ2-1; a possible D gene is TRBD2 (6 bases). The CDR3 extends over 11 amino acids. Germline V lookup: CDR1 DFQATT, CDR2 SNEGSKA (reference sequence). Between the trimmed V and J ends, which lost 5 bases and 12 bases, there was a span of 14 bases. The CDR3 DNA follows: TGCAGTGCTTCGCAACTAGCACGGCAGTTCTTC. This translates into CSASQLARQFF.